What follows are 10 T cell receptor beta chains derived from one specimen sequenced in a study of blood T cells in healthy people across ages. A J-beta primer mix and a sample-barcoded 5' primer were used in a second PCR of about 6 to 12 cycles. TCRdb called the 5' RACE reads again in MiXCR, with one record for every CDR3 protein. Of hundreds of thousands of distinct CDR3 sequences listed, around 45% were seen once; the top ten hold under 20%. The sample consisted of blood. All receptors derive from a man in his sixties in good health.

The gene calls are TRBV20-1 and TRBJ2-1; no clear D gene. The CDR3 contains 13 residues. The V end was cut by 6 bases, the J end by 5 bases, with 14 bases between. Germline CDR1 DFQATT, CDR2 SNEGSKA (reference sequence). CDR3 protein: CSATVRNDNEQFF. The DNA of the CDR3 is TGCAGTGCCACGGTAAGGAATGACAATGAGCAGTTCTTC.

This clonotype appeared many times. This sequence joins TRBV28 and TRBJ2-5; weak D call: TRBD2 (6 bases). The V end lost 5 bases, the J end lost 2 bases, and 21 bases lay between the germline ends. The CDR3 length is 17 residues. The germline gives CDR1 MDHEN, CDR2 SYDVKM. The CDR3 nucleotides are TGTGCCAGCAGTCCATACAAGCTCGGGGGTTTACAAGAGACCCAGTACTTC. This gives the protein CASSPYKLGGLQETQYF. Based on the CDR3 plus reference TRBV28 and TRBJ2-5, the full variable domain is DVKVTQSSRYLVKRTGEKVFLECVQDMDHENMFWYRQDPGLGLRLIYFSYDVKMKEKGDIPEGYSVSREKKERFSLILESASTNQTSMYLCASSPYKLGGLQETQYFGPGTRLLVL.

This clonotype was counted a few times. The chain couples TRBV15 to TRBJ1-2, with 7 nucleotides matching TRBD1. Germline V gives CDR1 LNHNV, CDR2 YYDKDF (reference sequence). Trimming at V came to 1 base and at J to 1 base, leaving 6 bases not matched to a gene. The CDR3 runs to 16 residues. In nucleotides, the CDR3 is TGTGCCACCAGCAGAGCCCTGGACAGGTTTAACTATGGCTACACCTTC. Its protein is CATSRALDRFNYGYTF.

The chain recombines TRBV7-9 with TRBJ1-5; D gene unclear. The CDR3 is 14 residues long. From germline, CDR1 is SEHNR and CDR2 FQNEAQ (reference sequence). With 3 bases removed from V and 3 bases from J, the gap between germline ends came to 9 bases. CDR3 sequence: CASSLAANNQPQHF. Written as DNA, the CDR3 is TGTGCCAGCAGCTTGGCAGCTAACAATCAGCCCCAGCATTTT.

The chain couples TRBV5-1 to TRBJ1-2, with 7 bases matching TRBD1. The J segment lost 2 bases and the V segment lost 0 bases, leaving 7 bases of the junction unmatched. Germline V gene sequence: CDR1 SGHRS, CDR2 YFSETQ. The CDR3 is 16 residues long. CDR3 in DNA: TGCGCCAGCAGCTTGGACCCGGGACAGATCAACTATGGCTACACCTTC. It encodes CASSLDPGQINYGYTF.

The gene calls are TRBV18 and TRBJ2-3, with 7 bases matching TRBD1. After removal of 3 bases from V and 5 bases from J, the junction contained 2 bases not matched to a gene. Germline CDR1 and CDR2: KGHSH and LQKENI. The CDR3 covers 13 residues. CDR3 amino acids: CASSPRDRDTQYF. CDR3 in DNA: TGTGCCAGCTCACCTAGGGACAGAGATACGCAGTATTTT.

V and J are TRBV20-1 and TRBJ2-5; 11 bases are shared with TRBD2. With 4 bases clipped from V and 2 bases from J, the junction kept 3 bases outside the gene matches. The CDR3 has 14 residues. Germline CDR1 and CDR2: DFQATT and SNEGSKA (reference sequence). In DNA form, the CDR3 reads TGCAGTGCTACGCCTAGCGGGGGGCAAGAGACCCAGTACTTC. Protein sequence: CSATPSGGQETQYF.

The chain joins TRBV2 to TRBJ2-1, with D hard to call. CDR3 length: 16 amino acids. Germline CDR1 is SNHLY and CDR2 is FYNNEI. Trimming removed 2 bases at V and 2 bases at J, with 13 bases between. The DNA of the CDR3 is TGTGCCAGCAGTGAAACGGAAGCACCAACCTACAATGAGCAGTTCTTC. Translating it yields CASSETEAPTYNEQFF.

The CDR3 is CASLKRGSTDTQYF. For the CDR3, the DNA is TGTGCCAGCTTAAAGCGGGGGAGCACAGATACGCAGTATTTT. V usage is TRBV27 and J usage is TRBJ2-3; the match to TRBD2 covers 8 bases. The CDR3 is 14 amino acids. V was pared by 8 bases and J by 0 bases, with 4 bases of the junction left unmatched. Germline loops: CDR1 MNHEY, CDR2 SMNVEV (reference sequence).

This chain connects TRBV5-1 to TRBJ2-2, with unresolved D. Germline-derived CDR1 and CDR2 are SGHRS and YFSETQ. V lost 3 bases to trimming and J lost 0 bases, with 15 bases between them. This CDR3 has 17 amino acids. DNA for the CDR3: TGCGCCAGCAGCTCCACCAAGGCCTTCCCGAACACCGGGGAGCTGTTTTTT. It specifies CASSSTKAFPNTGELFF.